This T cell receptor beta chain is drawn from a study of tumor and adjacent non-tumor tissue in lung cancer. Study-level findings and limits: Shorter survival was associated with higher TCR diversity in tumors. Significantly higher TCR diversity was found in tumor than normal lung.

RNA was extracted from bulk tissue without any cell sorting. In the case of this clonotype: Its specificity is not known.

This CDR3 region has 16 residues. The junction had 11 bases not matched to a gene; V was cut back by 6 bases and J by 2 bases. A modified ARM-PCR protocol with three rounds of nested PCR amplified TCRbeta. MiXCR, run by TCRdb on the multiplex PCR reads, gives a single entry per CDR3 protein. The table records 70,000 or so distinct CDR3 sequences, 60% of them present only once. The source material was lung tumor tissue. The chain joins TRBV12-3 or TRBV12-4 to TRBJ2-5, with 8 bases aligning to TRBD1. The sequence derives from a man aged 45-65 years with non-small cell lung cancer. The CDR3 protein is CASSRAPGQAQETQYF. CDR3 DNA: TGTGCCAGCAGCCGCGCTCCGGGACAGGCACAAGAGACCCAGTACTTC.